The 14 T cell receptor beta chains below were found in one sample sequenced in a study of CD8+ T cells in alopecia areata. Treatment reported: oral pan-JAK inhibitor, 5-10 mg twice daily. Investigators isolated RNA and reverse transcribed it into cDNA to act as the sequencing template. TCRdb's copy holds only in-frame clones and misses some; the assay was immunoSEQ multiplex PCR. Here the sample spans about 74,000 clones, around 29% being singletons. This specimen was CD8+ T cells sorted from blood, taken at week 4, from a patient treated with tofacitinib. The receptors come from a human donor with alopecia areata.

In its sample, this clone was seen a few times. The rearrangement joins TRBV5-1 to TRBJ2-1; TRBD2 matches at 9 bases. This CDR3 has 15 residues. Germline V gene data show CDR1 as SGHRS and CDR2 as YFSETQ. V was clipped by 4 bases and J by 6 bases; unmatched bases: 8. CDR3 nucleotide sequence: TGCGCCAGCAGCGGCGTGGCGGGAGGGACCAATGAGCAGTTCTTC. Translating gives CASSGVAGGTNEQFF.

The CDR3: CASSQMNYATDTQYF. The CDR3 DNA sequence: TGCGCCAGCAGCCAAATGAACTATGCTACAGATACGCAGTATTTT. J is TRBJ2-3 and V is TRBV5-1, with D unclear. Trimming cost V 4 bases and J 3 bases, with 15 bases left between them. Germline V lookup: CDR1 SGHRS, CDR2 YFSETQ. This CDR3 has 15 residues.

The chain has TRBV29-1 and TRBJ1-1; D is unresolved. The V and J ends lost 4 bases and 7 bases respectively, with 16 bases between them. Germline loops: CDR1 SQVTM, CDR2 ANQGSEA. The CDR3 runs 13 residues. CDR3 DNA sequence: TGCAGCGTTGTTTCCCCCCGGGTAGGTGAAGCTTTCTTT. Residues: CSVVSPRVGEAFF.

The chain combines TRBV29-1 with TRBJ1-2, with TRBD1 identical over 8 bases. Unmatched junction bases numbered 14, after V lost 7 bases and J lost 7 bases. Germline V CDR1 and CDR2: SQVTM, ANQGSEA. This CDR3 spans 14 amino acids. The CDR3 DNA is TGCAGCGGGCGAACAGGGGGAGGAGAGTCTGGCTACACCTTC. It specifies CSGRTGGGESGYTF.

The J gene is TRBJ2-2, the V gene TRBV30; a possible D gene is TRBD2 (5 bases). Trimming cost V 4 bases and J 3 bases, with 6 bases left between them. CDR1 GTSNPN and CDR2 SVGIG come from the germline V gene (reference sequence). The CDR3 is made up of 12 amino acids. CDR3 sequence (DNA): TGTGCCTGGATGGACTACACCGGGGAGCTGTTTTTT. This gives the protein CAWMDYTGELFF.

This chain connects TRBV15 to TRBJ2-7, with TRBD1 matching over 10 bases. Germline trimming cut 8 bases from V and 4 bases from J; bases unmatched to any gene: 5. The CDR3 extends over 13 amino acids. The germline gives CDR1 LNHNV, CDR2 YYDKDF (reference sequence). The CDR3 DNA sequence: TGTGCCACCGAGGACAGGGGGACTTACGAGCAGTACTTC. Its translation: CATEDRGTYEQYF.

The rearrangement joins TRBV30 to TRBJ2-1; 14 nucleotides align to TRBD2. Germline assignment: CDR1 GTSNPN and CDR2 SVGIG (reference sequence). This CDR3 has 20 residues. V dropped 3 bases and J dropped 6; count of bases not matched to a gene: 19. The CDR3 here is CAWRGVGTSGSWGVSNEQFF. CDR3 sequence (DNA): TGTGCCTGGAGGGGTGTAGGGACTAGCGGGAGTTGGGGCGTTTCCAATGAGCAGTTCTTC.

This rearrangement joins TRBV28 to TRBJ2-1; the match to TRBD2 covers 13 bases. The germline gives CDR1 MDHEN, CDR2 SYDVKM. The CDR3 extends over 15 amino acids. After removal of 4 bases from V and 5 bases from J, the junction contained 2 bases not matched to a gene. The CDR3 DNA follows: TGTGCCAGCAGTTCAGGGACTAGCGGGAACAATGAGCAGTTCTTC. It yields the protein CASSSGTSGNNEQFF.

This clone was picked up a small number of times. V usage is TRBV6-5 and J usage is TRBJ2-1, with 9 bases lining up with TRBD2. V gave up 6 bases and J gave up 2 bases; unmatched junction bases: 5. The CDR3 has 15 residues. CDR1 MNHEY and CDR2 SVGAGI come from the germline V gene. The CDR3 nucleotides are TGTGCCAGCAGCTTAGGACTAGCGCCCTACAATGAGCAGTTCTTC. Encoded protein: CASSLGLAPYNEQFF.

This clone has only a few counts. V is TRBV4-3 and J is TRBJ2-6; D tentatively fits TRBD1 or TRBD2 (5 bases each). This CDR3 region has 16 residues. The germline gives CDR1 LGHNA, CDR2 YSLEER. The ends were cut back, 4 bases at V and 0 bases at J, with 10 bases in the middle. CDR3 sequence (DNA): TGCGCCAGCAGCCCGGGACGGTTCTCTGGGGCCAACGTCCTGACTTTC. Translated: CASSPGRFSGANVLTF.

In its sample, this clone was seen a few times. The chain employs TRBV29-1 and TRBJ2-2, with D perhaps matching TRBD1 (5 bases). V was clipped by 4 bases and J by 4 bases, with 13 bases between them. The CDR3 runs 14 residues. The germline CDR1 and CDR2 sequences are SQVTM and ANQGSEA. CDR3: CSVGVGRATGELFF. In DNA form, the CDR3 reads TGCAGCGTTGGTGTGGGCAGGGCCACCGGGGAGCTGTTTTTT.

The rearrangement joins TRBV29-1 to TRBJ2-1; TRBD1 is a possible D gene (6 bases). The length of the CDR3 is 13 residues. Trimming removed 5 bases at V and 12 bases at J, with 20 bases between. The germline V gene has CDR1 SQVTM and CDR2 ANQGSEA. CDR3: CSVWLTQGSGQFF. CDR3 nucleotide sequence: TGCAGCGTTTGGTTGACCCAGGGGTCCGGGCAGTTCTTC.

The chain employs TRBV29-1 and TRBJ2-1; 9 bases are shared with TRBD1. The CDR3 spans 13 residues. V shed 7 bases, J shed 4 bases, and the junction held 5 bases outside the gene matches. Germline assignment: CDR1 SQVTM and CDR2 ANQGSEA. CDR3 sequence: CSAGQGTYNEQFF. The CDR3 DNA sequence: TGCAGCGCAGGACAGGGGACATACAATGAGCAGTTCTTC.

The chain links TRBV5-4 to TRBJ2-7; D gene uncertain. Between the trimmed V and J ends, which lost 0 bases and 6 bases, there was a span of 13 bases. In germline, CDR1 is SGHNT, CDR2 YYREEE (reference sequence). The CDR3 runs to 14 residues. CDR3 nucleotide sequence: TGTGCCAGCAGCTTGGAGGTGACCTTACGCGAGCAGTACTTC. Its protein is CASSLEVTLREQYF.